One sample yielded the 15 T cell receptor beta chains listed below, sequenced in a study of T cell changes during pregnancy in multiple sclerosis. Clones were read by immunoSEQ multiplex PCR, and TCRdb kept only the in-frame ones, dropping some. The table shows about 33,000 clones, with about nine tenths occurring only once. The input for sequencing was CD4+ T cells from peripheral blood mononuclear cells, taken in the third trimester of pregnancy. These TCRs come from a female donor in good health, enrolled as a control in a pregnancy study.

The chain couples TRBV7-6 to TRBJ1-3; D gene uncertain. Trimming cost V 8 bases and J 4 bases, with 6 bases left between them. The germline V gene has CDR1 SGHVS and CDR2 FNYEAQ. The CDR3 loop spans 11 amino acids. CDR3 bases: TGTGCCAGCTCCCCGGGAAACACCATATATTTT. This gives the protein CASSPGNTIYF. Full variable domain (missing parts from reference TRBV7-6 and TRBJ1-3): GAGVSQSPRYKVTKRGQDVALRCDPISGHVSLYWYRQALGQGPEFLTYFNYEAQQDKSGLPNDRFSAERPEGSISTLTIQRTEQRDSAMYRCASSPGNTIYFGEGSWLTVV.

The rearrangement joins TRBV5-1 to TRBJ1-1, with D perhaps matching TRBD1 (5 bases). CDR1 and CDR2 from the germline V gene are SGHRS and YFSETQ. The V gene lost 0 bases and the J gene lost 4 bases, with 10 bases spanning the gap. There are 14 residues in the CDR3. CDR3 coding DNA: TGCGCCAGCAGCTTGGCGGCGGGGGGCACTGAAGCTTTCTTT. Amino acid sequence: CASSLAAGGTEAFF.

This rearrangement joins TRBV28 to TRBJ1-2; unclear D gene. Germline V gene lookup returns CDR1 MDHEN and CDR2 SYDVKM. The CDR3 runs 12 residues. V was pared by 3 bases and J by 8 bases, with 10 bases between. Here the CDR3 DNA reads TGTGCCAGCAGTTTCCGGGCGGGGGGCTACACCTTC. Residues: CASSFRAGGYTF.

The chain links TRBV2 to TRBJ1-2; TRBD1 matches 8 bases. CDR3 length: 15 residues. CDR1 is SNHLY, CDR2 FYNNEI, per germline. V lost 10 bases, J lost 8 bases, and 18 bases stayed unmatched. The CDR3 DNA is TGTGCCACCAGAAACTTGGACAGGGTGGGCCGAGGCTACACCTTC. Translation gives CATRNLDRVGRGYTF.

The rearrangement uses TRBV20-1 and TRBJ1-1; D ambiguous. The CDR3 has 11 residues. V lost 6 bases and J lost 10, with 15 bases in between. Per germline, CDR1 DFQATT and CDR2 SNEGSKA (reference sequence). The CDR3 spells CSAPQRRGAFF. The CDR3 DNA follows: TGCAGTGCCCCCCAGAGGAGAGGAGCTTTCTTT.

The chain combines TRBV5-1 with TRBJ1-2, with unresolved D. This CDR3 comprises 14 residues. CDR1 is SGHRS, CDR2 YFSETQ, per germline. V was shortened by 0 bases and J by 4 bases, with 10 bases between the two germline ends. The CDR3: CASSLEGESYGYTF. In DNA form, the CDR3 reads TGCGCCAGCAGCTTGGAGGGAGAGAGCTATGGCTACACCTTC.

The rearrangement joins TRBV23-1 to TRBJ2-7; possibly TRBD2 for D (6 bases). TRBV23-1 is reported as an ORF; its role is uncertain. V was clipped by 4 bases and J by 0 bases, with 22 bases between them. The CDR3 spans 18 residues. CDR3 in DNA: TGCGCCAGCAGTCGGCTAATCGGGAGAGCAGGGCTCTCCTACGAGCAGTACTTC. Translated, it gives CASSRLIGRAGLSYEQYF.

This clone has a single count. The V gene is TRBV7-2, the J gene TRBJ2-5; a possible D gene is TRBD2 (6 bases). The CDR3 spans 13 residues. Deletions cut 5 bases from V and 3 bases from J, with 10 bases between. Germline V lookup: CDR1 SGHTA, CDR2 FQGNSA. CDR3 nucleotides: TGTGCCAGCAGCATGACTAGAGAAGAGACCCAGTACTTC. Its protein product is CASSMTREETQYF. Full variable domain (remainder filled in from reference TRBV7-2 and TRBJ2-5): GAGVSQSPSNKVTEKGKDVELRCDPISGHTALYWYRQSLGQGLEFLIYFQGNSAPDKSGLPSDRFSAERTGGSVSTLTIQRTQQEDSAVYLCASSMTREETQYFGPGTRLLVL.

This chain uses TRBV27 with TRBJ2-3; weak D call: TRBD1 (5 bases). Germline V gene data show CDR1 as MNHEY and CDR2 as SMNVEV (reference sequence). The CDR3 runs to 14 residues. Trimming cost V 8 bases and J 0 bases, with 12 bases left between them. CDR3 coding DNA: TGTGCCAGCGGCCGACAGACTAGCACAGATACGCAGTATTTT. Protein product: CASGRQTSTDTQYF.

This sequence joins TRBV6-5 and TRBJ2-2; D unresolved. Germline V gene sequence: CDR1 MNHEY, CDR2 SVGAGI. The CDR3 consists of 13 residues. V shed 0 bases and J shed 6 bases, with 5 bases lying between them. CDR3 nucleotides: TGTGCCAGCAGTTACTCTCCCTCCGGGGAGCTGTTTTTT. Amino acid sequence: CASSYSPSGELFF.

The chain carries TRBV4-1 and TRBJ2-7; D ambiguous. The V and J ends lost 4 bases and 6 bases respectively, with 10 bases between them. The CDR3 is 12 residues long. Germline V gives CDR1 MGHRA, CDR2 YSYEKL. Written as DNA, the CDR3 is TGCGCCAGCAGCCTCGTTGCCGGCGAGCAGTACTTC. Protein product: CASSLVAGEQYF.

The chain has TRBV6-5 and TRBJ2-1; 8 positions match TRBD2. The V segment lost 4 bases and the J segment 2 bases; nucleotides outside the gene matches: 7. The germline gives CDR1 MNHEY, CDR2 SVGAGI. This CDR3 is 16 amino acids long. CDR3 nucleotide sequence: TGTGCCAGCAGTTCCCCGACTAGCGCCCCCTACAATGAGCAGTTCTTC. Translating gives CASSSPTSAPYNEQFF.

This chain connects TRBV7-2 to TRBJ2-3, with 7 bases fitting TRBD2. V shed 0 bases and J 0 bases; nucleotides not matched to a gene: 9. Germline V lookup: CDR1 SGHTA, CDR2 FQGNSA. There are 18 residues in the CDR3. CDR3 residues: CASSLAGRGTVSTDTQYF. The CDR3, as DNA: TGTGCCAGCAGCTTAGCGGGGCGGGGGACTGTTAGCACAGATACGCAGTATTTT. The full variable domain, in which reference TRBV7-2 and TRBJ2-3 provide the parts outside the CDR3, is GAGVSQSPSNKVTEKGKDVELRCDPISGHTALYWYRQSLGQGLEFLIYFQGNSAPDKSGLPSDRFSAERTGGSVSTLTIQRTQQEDSAVYLCASSLAGRGTVSTDTQYFGPGTRLTVL.

This rearrangement joins TRBV25-1 to TRBJ1-4; TRBD1 agrees at 7 bases. Germline V CDR1 and CDR2: MGHDK, SYGVNS. The CDR3 has 13 residues. Trimming at V came to 7 bases and at J to 7 bases, leaving 6 bases not matched to a gene. The CDR3 loop reads CASMKGGSEKLFF. In DNA form, the CDR3 reads TGTGCCAGCATGAAAGGGGGCTCTGAAAAACTGTTTTTT. The full variable domain, rest sourced from reference TRBV25-1 and TRBJ1-4, is EADIYQTPRYLVIGTGKKITLECSQTMGHDKMYWYQQDPGMELHLIHYSYGVNSTEKGDLSSESTVSRIRTEHFPLTLESARPSHTSQYLCASMKGGSEKLFFGSGTQLSVL.

The rearrangement joins TRBV2 to TRBJ2-5; D perhaps matches TRBD1 (5 bases). Germline CDR1 SNHLY, CDR2 FYNNEI. The V gene lost 2 bases and the J gene lost 5 bases, with 12 bases spanning the gap. The CDR3 contains 14 residues. For the CDR3, the DNA is TGTGCCAGCAGTGAATTGTCAGGGAAGGAGACCCAGTACTTC. Translated: CASSELSGKETQYF.